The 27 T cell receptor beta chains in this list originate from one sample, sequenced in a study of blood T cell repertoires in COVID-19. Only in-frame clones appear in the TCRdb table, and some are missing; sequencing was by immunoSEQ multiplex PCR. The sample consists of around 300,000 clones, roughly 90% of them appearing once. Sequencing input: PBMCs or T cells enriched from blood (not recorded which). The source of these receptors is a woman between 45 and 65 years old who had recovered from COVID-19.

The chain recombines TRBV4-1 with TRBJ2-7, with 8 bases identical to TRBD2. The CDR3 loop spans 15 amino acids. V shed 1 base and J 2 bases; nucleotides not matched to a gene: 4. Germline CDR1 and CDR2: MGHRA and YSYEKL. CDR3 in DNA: TGCGCCAGCAGCCAAGGAGCTAGCGGGCCCTACGAGCAGTACTTC. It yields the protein CASSQGASGPYEQYF.

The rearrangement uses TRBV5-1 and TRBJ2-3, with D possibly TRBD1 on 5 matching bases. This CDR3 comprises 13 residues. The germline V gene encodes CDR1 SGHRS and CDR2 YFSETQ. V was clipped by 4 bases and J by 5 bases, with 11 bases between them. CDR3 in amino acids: CASSAQGRDTQYF. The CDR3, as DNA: TGCGCCAGCAGCGCCCAGGGTAGAGATACGCAGTATTTT.

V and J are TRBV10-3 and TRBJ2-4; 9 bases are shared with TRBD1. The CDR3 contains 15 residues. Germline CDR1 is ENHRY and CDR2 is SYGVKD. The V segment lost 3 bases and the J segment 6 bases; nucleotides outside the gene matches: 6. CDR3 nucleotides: TGTGCCATCAGTGATATTTTGGACAGGGGAAACATTCAGTACTTC. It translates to CAISDILDRGNIQYF.

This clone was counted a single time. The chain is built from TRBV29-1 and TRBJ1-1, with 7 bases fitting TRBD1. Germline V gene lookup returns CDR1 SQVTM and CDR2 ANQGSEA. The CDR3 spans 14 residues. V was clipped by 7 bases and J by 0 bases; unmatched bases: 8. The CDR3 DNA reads TGCAGCGCGAGGGGGACAGCATTGAACACTGAAGCTTTCTTT. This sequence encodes CSARGTALNTEAFF.

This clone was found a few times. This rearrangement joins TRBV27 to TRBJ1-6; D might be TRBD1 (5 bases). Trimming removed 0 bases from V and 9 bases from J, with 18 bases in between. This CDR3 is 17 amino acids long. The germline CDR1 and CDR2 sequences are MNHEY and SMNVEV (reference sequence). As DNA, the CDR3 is TGTGCCAGCAGTTTATCGTCAATCCGCCCAGGGTCTTCACCCCTCCACTTT. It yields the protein CASSLSSIRPGSSPLHF.

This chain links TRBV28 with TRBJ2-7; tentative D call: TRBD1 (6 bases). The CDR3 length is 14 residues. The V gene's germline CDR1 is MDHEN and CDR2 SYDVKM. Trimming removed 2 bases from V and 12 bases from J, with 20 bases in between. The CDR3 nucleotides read TGTGCCAGCAGTTTAGTGGGACATACGAGGGAGTTGTACTTC. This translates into CASSLVGHTRELYF.

The CDR3, as DNA: TGTGCCAGCAGTCCGAGGGCCTATAGCAATCAGCCCCAGCATTTT. Its translation: CASSPRAYSNQPQHF. J is TRBJ1-5 and V is TRBV27; no firm D call. The CDR3 is 15 amino acids. From germline, CDR1 is MNHEY and CDR2 SMNVEV (reference sequence). With 5 bases removed from V and 0 bases from J, the gap between germline ends came to 11 bases.

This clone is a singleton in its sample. This CDR3 reads CASSQRRNTEAFF. The CDR3 DNA sequence: TGTGCCAGCAGTCAACGGAGGAACACTGAAGCTTTCTTT. The chain couples TRBV6-5 to TRBJ1-1; no clear D. The germline CDR1 and CDR2 sequences are MNHEY and SVGAGI. Trimming left V 5 bases short and J 1 base short, with 8 bases between. The CDR3 totals 13 residues.

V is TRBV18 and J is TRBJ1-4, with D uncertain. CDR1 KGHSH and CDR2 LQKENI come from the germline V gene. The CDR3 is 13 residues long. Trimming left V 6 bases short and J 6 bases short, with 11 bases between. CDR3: CASSHGRDEKLFF. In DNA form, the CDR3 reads TGTGCCAGCTCTCACGGGAGAGATGAAAAACTGTTTTTT.

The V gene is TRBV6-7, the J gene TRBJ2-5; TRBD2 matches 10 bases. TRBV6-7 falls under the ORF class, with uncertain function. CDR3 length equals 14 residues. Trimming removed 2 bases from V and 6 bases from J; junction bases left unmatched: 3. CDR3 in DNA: TGTGCCAGCAGTTACCGAGCGGGAGGGAAGACCCAGTACTTC. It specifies CASSYRAGGKTQYF.

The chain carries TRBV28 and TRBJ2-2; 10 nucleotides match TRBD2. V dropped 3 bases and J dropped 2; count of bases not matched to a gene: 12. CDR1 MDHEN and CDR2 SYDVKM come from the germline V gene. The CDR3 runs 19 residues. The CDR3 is CASSFFLVKREGNTGELFF. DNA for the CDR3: TGTGCCAGCAGTTTTTTCCTAGTAAAGCGGGAGGGCAACACCGGGGAGCTGTTTTTT.

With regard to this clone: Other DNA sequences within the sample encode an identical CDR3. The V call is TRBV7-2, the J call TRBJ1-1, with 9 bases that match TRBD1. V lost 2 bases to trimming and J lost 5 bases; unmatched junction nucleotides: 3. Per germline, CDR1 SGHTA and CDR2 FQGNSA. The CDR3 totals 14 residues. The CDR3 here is CASSLRQGGTEAFF. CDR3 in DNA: TGTGCCAGCAGCTTAAGACAGGGGGGGACTGAAGCTTTCTTT.

The CDR3 is CASTRGAFTEAFF. The CDR3 DNA reads TGTGCCAGCACCAGGGGAGCCTTTACTGAAGCTTTCTTT. The J gene is TRBJ1-1, the V gene TRBV12-3 or TRBV12-4, with D perhaps matching TRBD1 (6 bases). The CDR3 spans 13 residues. The V end was cut by 7 bases, the J end by 5 bases, with 14 bases between.

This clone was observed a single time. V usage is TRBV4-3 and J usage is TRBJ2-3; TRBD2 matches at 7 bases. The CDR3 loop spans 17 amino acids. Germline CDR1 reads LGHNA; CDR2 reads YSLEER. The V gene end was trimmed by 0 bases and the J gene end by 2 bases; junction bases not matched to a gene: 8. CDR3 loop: CASSQDRVGGNTDTQYF. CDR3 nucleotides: TGCGCCAGCAGCCAAGATCGTGTGGGAGGGAACACAGATACGCAGTATTTT.

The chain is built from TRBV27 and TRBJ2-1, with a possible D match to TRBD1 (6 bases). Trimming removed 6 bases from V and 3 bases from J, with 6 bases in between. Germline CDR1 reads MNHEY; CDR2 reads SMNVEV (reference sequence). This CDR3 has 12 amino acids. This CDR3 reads CASRDSYNEQFF. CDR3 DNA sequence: TGTGCCAGCAGGGACAGCTACAATGAGCAGTTCTTC.

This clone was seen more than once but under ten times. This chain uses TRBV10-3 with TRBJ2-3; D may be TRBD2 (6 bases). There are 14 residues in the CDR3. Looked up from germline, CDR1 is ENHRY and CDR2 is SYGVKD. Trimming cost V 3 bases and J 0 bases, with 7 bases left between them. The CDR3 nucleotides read TGTGCCATCAGTGATGCGGGGAGCACAGATACGCAGTATTTT. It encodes CAISDAGSTDTQYF.

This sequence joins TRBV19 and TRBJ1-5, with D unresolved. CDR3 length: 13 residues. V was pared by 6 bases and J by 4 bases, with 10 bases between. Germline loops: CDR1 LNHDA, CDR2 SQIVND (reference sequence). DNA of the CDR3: TGTGCCAGTAGACCTCAGGTAAATCAGCCCCAGCATTTT. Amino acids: CASRPQVNQPQHF.

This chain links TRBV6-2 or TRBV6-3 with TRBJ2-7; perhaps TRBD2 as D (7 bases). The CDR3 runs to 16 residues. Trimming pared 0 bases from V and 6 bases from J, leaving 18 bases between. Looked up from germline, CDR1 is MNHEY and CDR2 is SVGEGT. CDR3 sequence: CASSYSRARGAAEQYF. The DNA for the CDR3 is TGTGCCAGCAGTTACTCGAGGGCTCGGGGGGCCGCCGAGCAGTACTTC.

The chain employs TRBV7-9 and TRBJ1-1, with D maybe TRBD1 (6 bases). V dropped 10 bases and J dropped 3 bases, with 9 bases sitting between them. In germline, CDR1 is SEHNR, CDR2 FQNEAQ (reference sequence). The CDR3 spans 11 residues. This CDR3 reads CATEGDTEAFF. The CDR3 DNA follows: TGTGCCACCGAGGGGGACACTGAAGCTTTCTTT.

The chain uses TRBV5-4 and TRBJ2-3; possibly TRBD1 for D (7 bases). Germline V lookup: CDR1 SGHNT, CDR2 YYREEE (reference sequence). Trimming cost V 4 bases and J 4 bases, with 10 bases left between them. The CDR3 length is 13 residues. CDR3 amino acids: CASSDREADTQYF. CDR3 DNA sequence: TGTGCCAGCAGCGACAGGGAGGCAGATACGCAGTATTTT.

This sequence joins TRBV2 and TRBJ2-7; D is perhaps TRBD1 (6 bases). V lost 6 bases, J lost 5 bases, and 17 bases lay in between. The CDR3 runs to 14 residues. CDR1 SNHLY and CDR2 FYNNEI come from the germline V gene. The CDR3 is CASRDTGRSDEQYF. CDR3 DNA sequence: TGTGCCAGCAGAGATACAGGGCGCTCTGACGAGCAGTACTTC.

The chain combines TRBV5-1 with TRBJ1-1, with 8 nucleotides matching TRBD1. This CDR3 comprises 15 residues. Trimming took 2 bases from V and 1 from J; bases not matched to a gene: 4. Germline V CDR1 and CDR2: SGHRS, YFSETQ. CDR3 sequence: CASSFYGQGNTEAFF. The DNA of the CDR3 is TGCGCCAGCAGCTTCTATGGACAGGGGAACACTGAAGCTTTCTTT.

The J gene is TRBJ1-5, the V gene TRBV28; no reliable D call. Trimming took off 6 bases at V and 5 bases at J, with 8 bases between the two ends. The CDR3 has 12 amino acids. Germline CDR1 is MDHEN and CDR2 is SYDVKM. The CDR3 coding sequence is TGTGCCAGCAGCCCGAGCCATCAGCCCCAGCATTTT. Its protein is CASSPSHQPQHF.

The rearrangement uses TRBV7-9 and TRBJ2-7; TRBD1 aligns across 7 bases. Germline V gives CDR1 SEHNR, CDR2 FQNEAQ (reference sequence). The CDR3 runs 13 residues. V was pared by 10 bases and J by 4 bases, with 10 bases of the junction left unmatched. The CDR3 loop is CAIERQGTYEQYF. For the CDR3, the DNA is TGTGCCATCGAGAGACAGGGAACGTACGAGCAGTACTTC.

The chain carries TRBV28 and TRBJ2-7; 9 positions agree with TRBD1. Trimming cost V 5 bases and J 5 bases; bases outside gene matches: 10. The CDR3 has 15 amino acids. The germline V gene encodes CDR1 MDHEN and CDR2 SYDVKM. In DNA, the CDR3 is TGTGCCAGCAGTCCTACCGGGACAGGGTCTCACGAGCAGTACTTC. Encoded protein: CASSPTGTGSHEQYF. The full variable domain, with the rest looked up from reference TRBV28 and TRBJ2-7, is DVKVTQSSRYLVKRTGEKVFLECVQDMDHENMFWYRQDPGLGLRLIYFSYDVKMKEKGDIPEGYSVSREKKERFSLILESASTNQTSMYLCASSPTGTGSHEQYFGPGTRLTVT.

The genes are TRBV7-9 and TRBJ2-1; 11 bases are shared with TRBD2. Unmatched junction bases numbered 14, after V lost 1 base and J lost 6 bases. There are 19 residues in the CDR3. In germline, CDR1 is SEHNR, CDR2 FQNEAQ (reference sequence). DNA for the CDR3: TGTGCCAGCAGCTTAGGGCTGGCTAGCGGGAGGCCGGTTTTCAATGAGCAGTTCTTC. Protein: CASSLGLASGRPVFNEQFF.

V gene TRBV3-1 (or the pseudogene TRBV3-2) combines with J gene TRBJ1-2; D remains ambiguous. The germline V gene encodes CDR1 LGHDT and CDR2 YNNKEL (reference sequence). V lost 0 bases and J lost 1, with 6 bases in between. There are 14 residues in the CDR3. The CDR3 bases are TGTGCCAGCAGCCAAGAGGGAGTTAACTATGGCTACACCTTC. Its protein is CASSQEGVNYGYTF.